This T cell receptor (beta chain) stems from a study of identical twins. The sample holds many counts of this clonotype. The target antigen is unknown. General study points: Out-of-frame sharing of TCR alpha in monozygotic twins was underestimated by models. Clonotypes of the beta chain that were abundant in cord blood carried fewer insertions (memory repertoires showed none).

It was template switching that added a universal primer site, and there were unique molecular identifiers on the cDNA. MiXCR, run by TCRdb on the 5' RACE reads, gives a single entry per CDR3 protein. The sample holds some 300,000 distinct CDR3 sequences, approximately 13% seen once. These data are also associated with another study on yellow fever vaccine responses in identical twins. From that report: Twin vaccine T cell responses reportedly seemed partly convergent, partly personalized.

Material: CD8+ T cells sorted from blood. The TCR originated in a woman under 30 in good health.

CDR3: CASSQGEVLAPQETQYF. In DNA, the CDR3 is TGTGCCAGCAGCCAAGGGGAGGTACTAGCCCCCCAAGAGACCCAGTACTTC. The chain links TRBV3-1 to TRBJ2-5, with D perhaps matching TRBD2 (6 bases). The V end lost 1 base, the J end lost 1 base, and 16 bases lay between the germline ends. The CDR3 is 17 residues long. Germline CDR1 is LGHDT and CDR2 is YNNKEL (reference sequence).